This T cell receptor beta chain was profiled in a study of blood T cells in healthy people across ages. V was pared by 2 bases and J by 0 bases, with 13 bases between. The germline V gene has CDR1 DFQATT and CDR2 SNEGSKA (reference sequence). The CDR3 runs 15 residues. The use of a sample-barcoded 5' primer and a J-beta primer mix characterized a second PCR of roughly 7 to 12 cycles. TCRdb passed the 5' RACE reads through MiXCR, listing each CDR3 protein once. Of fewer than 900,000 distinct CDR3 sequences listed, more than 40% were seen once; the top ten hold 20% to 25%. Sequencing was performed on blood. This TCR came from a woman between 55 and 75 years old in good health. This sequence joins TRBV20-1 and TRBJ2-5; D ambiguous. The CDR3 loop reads CSARRAPDDQETQYF. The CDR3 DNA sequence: TGCAGTGCTAGAAGGGCCCCGGACGACCAAGAGACCCAGTACTTC.